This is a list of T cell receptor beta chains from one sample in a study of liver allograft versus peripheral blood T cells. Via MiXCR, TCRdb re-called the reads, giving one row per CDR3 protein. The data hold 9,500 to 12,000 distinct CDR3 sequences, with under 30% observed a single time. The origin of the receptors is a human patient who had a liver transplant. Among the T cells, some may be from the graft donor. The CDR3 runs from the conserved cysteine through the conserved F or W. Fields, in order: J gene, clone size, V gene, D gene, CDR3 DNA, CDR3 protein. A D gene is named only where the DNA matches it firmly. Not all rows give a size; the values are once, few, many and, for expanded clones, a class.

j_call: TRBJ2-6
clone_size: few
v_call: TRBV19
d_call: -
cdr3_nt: TGTGCCAGTAGGGGGTCCCGGACCGGGGCCAACGTCCTGACTTTC
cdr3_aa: CASRGSRTGANVLTF

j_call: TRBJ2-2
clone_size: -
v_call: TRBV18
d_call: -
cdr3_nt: TGTGCCAGCTCACCGTCCTTCGGAGGAACCACCGGGGAGCTGTTTTTT
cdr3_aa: CASSPSFGGTTGELFF

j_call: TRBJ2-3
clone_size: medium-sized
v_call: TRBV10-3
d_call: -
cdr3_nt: TGTGCCATCAGTGCTGGGCGGGACGGGGATACGCAGTATTTT
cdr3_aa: CAISAGRDGDTQYF

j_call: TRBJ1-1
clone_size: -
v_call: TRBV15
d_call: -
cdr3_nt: TGTGCCACCACCAAAGTCGGGGGTTTGGCTTTCTTT
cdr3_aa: CATTKVGGLAFF

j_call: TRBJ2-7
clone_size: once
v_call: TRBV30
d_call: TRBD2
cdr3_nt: TGTGCCTGGAGTGTGGCGGGGGAAGGCGAGCAGTACTTC
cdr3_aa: CAWSVAGEGEQYF

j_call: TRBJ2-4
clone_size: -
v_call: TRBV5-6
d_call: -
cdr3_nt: TGTGCCAGCAGCGCGGGACCAGCGGTTGTCAAAAACATTCAGTACTTC
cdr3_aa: CASSAGPAVVKNIQYF

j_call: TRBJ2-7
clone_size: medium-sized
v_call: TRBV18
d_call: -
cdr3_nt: TGTGCCAGCTCACCACGAGCCGCCTACGAGCAGTACTTC
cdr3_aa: CASSPRAAYEQYF

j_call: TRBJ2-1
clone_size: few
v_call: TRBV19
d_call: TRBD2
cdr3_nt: TGTGCCAGTAGTTACTCACCTAGCGGGACATTTCAGTTCTTC
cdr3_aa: CASSYSPSGTFQFF

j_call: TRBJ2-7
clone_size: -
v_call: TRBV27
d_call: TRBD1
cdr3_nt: TGTGCCAGCAGTTTGAAACAGGGGGGCTACGAGCAGTACTTC
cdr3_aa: CASSLKQGGYEQYF

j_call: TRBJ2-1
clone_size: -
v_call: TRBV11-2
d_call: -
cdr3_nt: TGTGCCAGCAGCTTAGAATTAGGTCCTGAGCAGTTCTTC
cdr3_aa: CASSLELGPEQFF

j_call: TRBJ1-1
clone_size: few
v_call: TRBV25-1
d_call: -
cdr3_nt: TGTGCCAGCAGTGAATTGGGAAACTTAATAGCCACTGAAGCTTTCTTT
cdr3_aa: CASSELGNLIATEAFF

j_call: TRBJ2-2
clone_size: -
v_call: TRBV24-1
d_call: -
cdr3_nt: TGTGCCACCAGTGATATGCGCCGTAACACCGGGGAGCTGTTTTTT
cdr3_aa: CATSDMRRNTGELFF

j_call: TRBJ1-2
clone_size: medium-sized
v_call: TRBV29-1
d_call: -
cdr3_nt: TGCAGCGTTGTTACAGCTAACTATGGCTACACCTTC
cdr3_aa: CSVVTANYGYTF

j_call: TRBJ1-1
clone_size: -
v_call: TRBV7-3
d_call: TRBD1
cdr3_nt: TGTGCCAGCAGCTTATCCGGGACAGGGAACACTGAAGCTTTCTTT
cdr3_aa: CASSLSGTGNTEAFF

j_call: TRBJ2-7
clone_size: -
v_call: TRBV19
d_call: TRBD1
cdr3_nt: TGTGCCAGTAGTACCCGGGACAGCCCCTACGAGCAGTACTTC
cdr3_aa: CASSTRDSPYEQYF

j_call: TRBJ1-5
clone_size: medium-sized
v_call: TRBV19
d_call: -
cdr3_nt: TGTGCCAGTAGTAGGCAGGGTCGGGGCCAGCCCCAGCATTTT
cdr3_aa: CASSRQGRGQPQHF

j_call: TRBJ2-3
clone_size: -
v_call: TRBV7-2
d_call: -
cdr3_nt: TGTGCCCCCGCCGGGACCGATCTTACAGATACGCAGTATTTT
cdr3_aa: CAPAGTDLTDTQYF